Listed here are 9 T cell receptor beta chains from one sample, sequenced in a study of shared clonotypes between healthy human individuals. Data came from immunoSEQ multiplex PCR; TCRdb stores just in-frame clones and leaves some out. The sample shows about 300,000 clones, roughly 70% of them seen only once. Sequencing used memory CD4+ T cells sorted from blood. Subset: CD45RA-negative fraction. Source of these receptors: a man in his thirties or forties in good health.

The chain has TRBV5-1 and TRBJ2-7; 10 nucleotides match TRBD1. The CDR3 runs to 13 residues. From germline, CDR1 is SGHRS and CDR2 YFSETQ. With 3 bases clipped from V and 7 bases from J, the junction kept 4 bases outside the gene matches. CDR3 sequence (DNA): TGCGCCAGCAGCTACCGGGACAGGGGAGAGCAGTACTTC. Its protein is CASSYRDRGEQYF.

The gene calls are TRBV6-1 and TRBJ1-4, with D unclear. CDR3 length: 15 amino acids. Trimming cost V 3 bases and J 6 bases, with 14 bases left between them. Germline V gene lookup returns CDR1 MNHNS and CDR2 SASEGT. CDR3 region: CASSDFAGSDEKLFF. The DNA for the CDR3 is TGTGCCAGCAGTGACTTCGCGGGATCGGATGAAAAACTGTTTTTT.

The chain uses TRBV2 and TRBJ1-6; 7 positions agree with TRBD1. The CDR3 is made up of 14 amino acids. V was pared by 9 bases and J by 10 bases, with 12 bases of the junction left unmatched. Germline V gene lookup returns CDR1 SNHLY and CDR2 FYNNEI. DNA for the CDR3: TGTGCCAGTATTGGGACAGCCTTGGGGTCACCCCTCCACTTT. It is translated as CASIGTALGSPLHF.

The table lists this clone with many counts. The chain links TRBV5-4 to TRBJ2-1; unclear D gene. Germline assignment: CDR1 SGHNT and CDR2 YYREEE (reference sequence). The CDR3 runs to 14 residues. Trimming left V 4 bases short and J 3 bases short, with 11 bases between. The CDR3 DNA reads TGTGCCAGCAGCCCTATGGCAGGCTACAATGAGCAGTTCTTC. It specifies CASSPMAGYNEQFF.

J is TRBJ2-1 and V is TRBV7-9; the D gene is possibly TRBD2 (5 bases). The CDR3 consists of 14 residues. Trimming cost V 0 bases and J 2 bases, with 5 bases left between them. Germline CDR1 reads SEHNR; CDR2 reads FQNEAQ (reference sequence). CDR3: CASSLAGTYNEQFF. CDR3 bases: TGTGCCAGCAGCTTAGCCGGGACCTACAATGAGCAGTTCTTC.

Only one count was recorded for this clone. The chain carries TRBV9 and TRBJ2-2; the match to TRBD2 covers 9 bases. This CDR3 region has 15 residues. The trim removed 2 bases at V and 2 bases at J, leaving 1 base unmatched. CDR1 and CDR2 from the germline V gene are SGDLS and YYNGEE. The CDR3 is CASSVLAGNTGELFF. The CDR3 DNA follows: TGTGCCAGCAGCGTCCTAGCGGGAAACACCGGGGAGCTGTTTTTT.

The genes are TRBV2 and TRBJ2-3, with 9 bases that match TRBD2. The CDR3 contains 15 residues. Losses at the gene ends were 4 bases for V and 5 bases for J; bases not matched to a gene: 7. Germline V CDR1 and CDR2: SNHLY, FYNNEI. The CDR3 loop is CASSVLAGDLDTQYF. CDR3 nucleotides: TGTGCCAGCAGTGTATTAGCGGGAGATTTAGATACGCAGTATTTT.

V gene TRBV2 combines with J gene TRBJ2-7; possibly TRBD1 for D (6 bases). CDR1 SNHLY and CDR2 FYNNEI come from the germline V gene. CDR3 length: 12 amino acids. Trimming pared 5 bases from V and 5 bases from J, leaving 10 bases between. CDR3 nucleotides: TGTGCCAGCAGTACAGGGTTCCACGAGCAGTACTTC. Protein: CASSTGFHEQYF.

The chain has TRBV18 and TRBJ2-7; D not certain. Germline CDR1 is KGHSH and CDR2 is LQKENI. V dropped 2 bases and J dropped 0 bases, with 8 bases sitting between them. This CDR3 spans 14 amino acids. The CDR3 spells CASSPLENSYEQYF. CDR3 bases: TGTGCCAGCTCACCATTAGAGAACTCCTACGAGCAGTACTTC.